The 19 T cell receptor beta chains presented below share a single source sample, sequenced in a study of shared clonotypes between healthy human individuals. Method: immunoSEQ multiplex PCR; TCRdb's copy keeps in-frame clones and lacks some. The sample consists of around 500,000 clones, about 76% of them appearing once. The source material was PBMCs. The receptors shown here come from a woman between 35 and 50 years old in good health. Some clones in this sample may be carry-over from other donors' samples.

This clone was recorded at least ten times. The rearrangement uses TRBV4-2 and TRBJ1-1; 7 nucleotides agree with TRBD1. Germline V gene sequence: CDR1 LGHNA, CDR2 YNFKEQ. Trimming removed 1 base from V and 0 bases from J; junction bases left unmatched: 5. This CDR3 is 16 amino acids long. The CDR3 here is CASSQASDRVNTEAFF. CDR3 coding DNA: TGTGCCAGCAGCCAAGCGTCTGACAGGGTGAACACTGAAGCTTTCTTT.

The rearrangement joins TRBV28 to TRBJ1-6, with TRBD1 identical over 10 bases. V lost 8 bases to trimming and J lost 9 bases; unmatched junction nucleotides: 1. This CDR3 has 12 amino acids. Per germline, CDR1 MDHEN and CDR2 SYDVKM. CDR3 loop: CASGTGVSPLHF. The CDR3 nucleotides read TGTGCCAGCGGGACAGGGGTTTCACCCCTCCACTTT. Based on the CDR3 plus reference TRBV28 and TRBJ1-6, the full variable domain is DVKVTQSSRYLVKRTGEKVFLECVQDMDHENMFWYRQDPGLGLRLIYFSYDVKMKEKGDIPEGYSVSREKKERFSLILESASTNQTSMYLCASGTGVSPLHFGNGTRLTVT.

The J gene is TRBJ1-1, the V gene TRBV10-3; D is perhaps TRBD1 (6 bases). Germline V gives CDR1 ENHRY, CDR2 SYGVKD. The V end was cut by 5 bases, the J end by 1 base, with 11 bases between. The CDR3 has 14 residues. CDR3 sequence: CAISRQARNTEAFF. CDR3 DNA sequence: TGTGCCATCAGTCGACAGGCCCGGAACACTGAAGCTTTCTTT.

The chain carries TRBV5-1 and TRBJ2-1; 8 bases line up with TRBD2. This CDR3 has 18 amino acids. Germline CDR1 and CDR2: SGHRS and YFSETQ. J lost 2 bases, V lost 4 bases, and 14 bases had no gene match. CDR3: CASSPNRGETSAYNEQFF. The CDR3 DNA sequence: TGCGCCAGCAGCCCCAATCGGGGGGAGACTAGCGCCTACAATGAGCAGTTCTTC.

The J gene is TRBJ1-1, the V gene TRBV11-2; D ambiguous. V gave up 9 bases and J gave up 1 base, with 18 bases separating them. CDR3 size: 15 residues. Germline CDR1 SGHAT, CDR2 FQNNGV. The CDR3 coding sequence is TGTGCCAGTACCCCCGTGGGTGGGGAGAACACTGAAGCTTTCTTT. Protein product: CASTPVGGENTEAFF.

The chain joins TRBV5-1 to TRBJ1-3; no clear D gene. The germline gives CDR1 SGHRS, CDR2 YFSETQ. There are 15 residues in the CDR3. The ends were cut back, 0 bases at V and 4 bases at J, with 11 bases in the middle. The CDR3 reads CASSLVAGYGNTIYF. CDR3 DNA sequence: TGCGCCAGCAGCTTGGTTGCCGGGTACGGAAACACCATATATTTT.

The CDR3 DNA sequence: TGCGCCAGCAGCTTGTTGGGGGAATGGAATGAAAAACTGTTTTTT. Its translation: CASSLLGEWNEKLFF. The chain links TRBV5-1 to TRBJ1-4, with D perhaps matching TRBD1 (5 bases). This CDR3 region has 15 residues. With 1 base removed from V and 5 bases from J, the gap between germline ends came to 12 bases. Germline loops: CDR1 SGHRS, CDR2 YFSETQ.

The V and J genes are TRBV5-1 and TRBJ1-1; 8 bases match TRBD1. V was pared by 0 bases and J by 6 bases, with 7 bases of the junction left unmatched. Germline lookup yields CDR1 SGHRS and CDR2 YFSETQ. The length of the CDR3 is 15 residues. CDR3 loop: CASSLVTGGAAEAFF. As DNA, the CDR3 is TGCGCCAGCAGCTTGGTAACAGGGGGGGCGGCTGAAGCTTTCTTT.

For the CDR3, the DNA is TGCAGCGCCGAGAGGGGAGAGACCCAGTACTTC. Encoded protein: CSAERGETQYF. This chain uses TRBV29-1 with TRBJ2-5; D might be TRBD1 or TRBD2, each matching 5 bases. Germline lookup yields CDR1 SQVTM and CDR2 ANQGSEA. Trimming left V 7 bases short and J 4 bases short, with 10 bases between. This CDR3 has 11 residues. Combining the CDR3 with reference TRBV29-1 and TRBJ2-5 gives the whole variable domain SAVISQKPSRDICQRGTSLTIQCQVDSQVTMMFWYRQQPGQSLTLIATANQGSEATYESGFVIDKFPISRPNLTFSTLTVSNMSPEDSSIYLCSAERGETQYFGPGTRLLVL.

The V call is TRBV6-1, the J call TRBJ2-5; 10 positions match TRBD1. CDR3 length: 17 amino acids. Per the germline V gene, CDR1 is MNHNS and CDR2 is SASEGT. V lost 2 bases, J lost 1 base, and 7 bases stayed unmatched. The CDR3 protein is CASSESDRGNLQETQYF. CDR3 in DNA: TGTGCCAGCAGTGAATCGGACAGGGGGAACCTCCAAGAGACCCAGTACTTC.

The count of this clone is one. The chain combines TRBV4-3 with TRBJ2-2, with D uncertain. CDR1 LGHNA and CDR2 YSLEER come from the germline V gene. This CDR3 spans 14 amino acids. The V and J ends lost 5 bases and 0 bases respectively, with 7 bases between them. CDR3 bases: TGCGCCAGCAGCTGGGATTCGAACACCGGGGAGCTGTTTTTT. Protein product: CASSWDSNTGELFF.

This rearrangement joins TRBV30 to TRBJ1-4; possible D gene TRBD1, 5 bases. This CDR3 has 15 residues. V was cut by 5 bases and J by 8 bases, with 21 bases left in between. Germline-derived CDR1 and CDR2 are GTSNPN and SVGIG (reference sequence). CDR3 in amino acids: CAWGSHEGPGEKLFF. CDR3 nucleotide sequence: TGTGCCTGGGGGTCCCACGAGGGGCCTGGGGAAAAACTGTTTTTT. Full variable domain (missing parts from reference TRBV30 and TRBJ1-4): SQTIHQWPATLVQPVGSPLSLECTVEGTSNPNLYWYRQAAGRGLQLLFYSVGIGQISSEVPQNLSASRPQDRQFILSSKKLLLSDSGFYLCAWGSHEGPGEKLFFGSGTQLSVL.

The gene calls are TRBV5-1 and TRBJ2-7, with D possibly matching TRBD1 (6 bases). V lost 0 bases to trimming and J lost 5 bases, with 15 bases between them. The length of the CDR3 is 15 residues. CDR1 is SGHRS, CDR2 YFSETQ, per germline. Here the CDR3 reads CASSLGGRGRNEQYF. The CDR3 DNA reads TGCGCCAGCAGCTTGGGTGGCAGGGGTAGGAACGAGCAGTACTTC.

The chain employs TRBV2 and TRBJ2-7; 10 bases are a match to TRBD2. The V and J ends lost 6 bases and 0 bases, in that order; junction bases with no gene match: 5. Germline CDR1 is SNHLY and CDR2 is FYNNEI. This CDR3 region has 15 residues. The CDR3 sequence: CASRLASGSSYEQYF. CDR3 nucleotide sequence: TGTGCCAGCAGGCTCGCTAGCGGGAGCTCCTACGAGCAGTACTTC.

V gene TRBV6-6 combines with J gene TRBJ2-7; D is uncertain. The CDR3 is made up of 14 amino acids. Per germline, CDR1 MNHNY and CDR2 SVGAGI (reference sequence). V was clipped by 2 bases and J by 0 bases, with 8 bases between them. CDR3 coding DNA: TGTGCCAGCAGTTACCACCCAACCTCCTACGAGCAGTACTTC. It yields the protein CASSYHPTSYEQYF.

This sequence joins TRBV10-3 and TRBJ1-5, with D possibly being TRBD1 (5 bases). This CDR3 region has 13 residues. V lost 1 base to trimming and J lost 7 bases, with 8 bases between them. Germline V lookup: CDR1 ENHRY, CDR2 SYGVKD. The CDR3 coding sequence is TGTGCCATCAGTGAGTACGAGGGGCAGCCCCAGCATTTT. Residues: CAISEYEGQPQHF.

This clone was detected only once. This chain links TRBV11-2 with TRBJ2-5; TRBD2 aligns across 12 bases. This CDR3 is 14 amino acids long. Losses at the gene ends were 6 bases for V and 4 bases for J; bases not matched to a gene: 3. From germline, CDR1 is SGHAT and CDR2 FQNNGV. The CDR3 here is CASRTSGSSETQYF. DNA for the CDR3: TGTGCCAGCAGGACTAGCGGGAGTTCAGAGACCCAGTACTTC.

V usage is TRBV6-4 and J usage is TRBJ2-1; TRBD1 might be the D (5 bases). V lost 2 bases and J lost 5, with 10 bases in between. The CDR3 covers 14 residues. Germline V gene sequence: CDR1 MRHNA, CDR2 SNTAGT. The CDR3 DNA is TGTGCCAGCAGTGACAATACAGGAGACAATGAGCAGTTCTTC. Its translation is CASSDNTGDNEQFF.

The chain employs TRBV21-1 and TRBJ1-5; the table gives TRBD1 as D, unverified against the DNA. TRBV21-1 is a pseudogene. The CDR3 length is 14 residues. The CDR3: CASSVPGVNQPQHF. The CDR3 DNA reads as TGTGCCAGCAGCGTGCCAGGCGTCAATCAGCCCCAGCATTTT.